This TCR beta chain was obtained from a study of regulatory T cells in long-lasting Graves disease. Study details: It was over 5 years of antithyroid drugs, with positive TSH receptor antibodies, that meant persistent Graves' disease. Study results and caveats: Repertoires from persistent disease leaned toward TRBV28, TRBJ1-2 and TRBJ2-5.

This clonotype has ten or more counts. Its specificity is not known. Arm-PCR of CDR3 regions with iRepertoire HTBI primers generated TCR beta libraries. Per the original methods: Sequenced samples collectively carried 60 to 75 TRBV and approximately 15 TRBJ segments. TCRdb used MiXCR to reprocess the multiplex PCR reads, holding one entry per CDR3 protein. For this entry, the V and J calls and clone size follow TCRdb and not the study's own pipeline. This table holds about 300,000 distinct CDR3 sequences, 20% to 25% found once. Stated time point: persistent/refractory GD, antithyroid drugs over 5 years with positive TRAb. RNA isolated from PBMCs was used to make the TCR library. Germline V gene sequence: CDR1 SGHRS, CDR2 YFSETQ. This CDR3 is 15 amino acids long. Trimming removed 1 base from V and 6 bases from J, with 16 bases in between.

Here the sequenced sample was peripheral blood mononuclear cells (PBMCs), taken when the disease was refractory, from a patient treated with antithyroid drugs. The chain combines TRBV5-1 with TRBJ1-2; no reliable D call. The TCR comes from a female donor with Graves disease. The CDR3 sequence: CASSLYGETIHGYTF. CDR3 nucleotide sequence: TGCGCCAGCAGCTTGTACGGGGAAACTATACATGGCTACACCTTC.